This passage covers 21 T cell receptor beta chains from one sample sequenced in a study of cytomegalovirus exposure and HLA in healthy donors. The PCR contained 60 Vbeta and 13 Jbeta primers. The table came from immunoSEQ multiplex PCR; TCRdb's copy has only in-frame clones and leaves some out. This table has about 110,000 clones, about four fifths appearing once. Sequencing was carried out using PBMCs. The receptors were sampled from a woman in her sixties in good health and CMV-seropositive.

This clone was seen only a few times. The chain employs TRBV14 and TRBJ1-2; unclear D gene. With 0 bases removed from V and 5 bases from J, the gap between germline ends came to 19 bases. Germline V lookup: CDR1 SGHDN, CDR2 FVKESK. This CDR3 contains 17 residues. CDR3 protein: CASSQEGMDPRRYGYTF. The CDR3 DNA follows: TGTGCCAGCAGCCAAGAAGGAATGGATCCCCGGAGGTATGGCTACACCTTC.

On this clone itself: The junction differs from germline at one of its ends, possibly a read error. This chain joins TRBV7-9 and TRBJ1-2; TRBD1 matches 12 bases. Germline V gives CDR1 SEHNR, CDR2 FQNEAQ (reference sequence). This CDR3 comprises 16 residues. CDR3 sequence: CSSSLSGTGGGYGYTF. The CDR3 nucleotides are TGTTCCAGCAGCTTGAGTGGGACAGGGGGCGGCTATGGCTACACCTTC.

The V call is TRBV9, the J call TRBJ2-7, with TRBD2 matching 10 bases. The CDR3 runs 15 residues. The J segment lost 7 bases and the V segment lost 4 bases, leaving 11 bases of the junction unmatched. The germline V gene has CDR1 SGDLS and CDR2 YYNGEE. The CDR3 bases are TGTGCCAGCAGCCCAGGACGAGCGGGAGGGGGGGAGCAGTACTTC. It yields the protein CASSPGRAGGGEQYF.

J is TRBJ2-1 and V is TRBV11-1, with D maybe TRBD2 (6 bases). Trimming shortened V by 2 bases and J by 4 bases, and 21 bases separated the two germline ends. The germline V gene has CDR1 SGHAT and CDR2 FQDESV (reference sequence). This CDR3 contains 18 residues. CDR3 protein: CASSLLRGSSRPYNEQFF. The CDR3, as DNA: TGTGCCAGCAGCTTACTACGGGGGAGTTCTCGACCTTACAATGAGCAGTTCTTC.

The sample holds one count of this clone. The chain links TRBV29-1 to TRBJ1-2; 9 bases align to TRBD1. CDR1 and CDR2 from the germline V gene are SQVTM and ANQGSEA. The CDR3 has 14 amino acids. V lost 5 bases, J lost 4 bases, and 8 bases stayed unmatched. The CDR3 bases are TGCAGCGTTCTCGGGACAGGGCTCATCTATGGCTACACCTTC. Encoded protein: CSVLGTGLIYGYTF.

This clone was picked up one time. V is TRBV5-4 and J is TRBJ2-5, with 8 bases that match TRBD1. The CDR3 contains 14 residues. The junction had 3 bases not matched to a gene; V was cut back by 0 bases and J by 5 bases. Per the germline V gene, CDR1 is SGHNT and CDR2 is YYREEE (reference sequence). CDR3 coding DNA: TGTGCCAGCAGCTTGGAGTACAGGGGGGAGACCCAGTACTTC. Its translation: CASSLEYRGETQYF.

This clone appeared a single time. The chain joins TRBV11-1 to TRBJ2-5; 11 bases are shared with TRBD1. CDR3 size: 15 residues. Germline loops: CDR1 SGHAT, CDR2 FQDESV (reference sequence). V trimming: 4 bases; J trimming: 5 bases; junction bases outside the gene matches: 6. The CDR3 nucleotides read TGTGCCAGCAGCTACGGACAGGGGGCCTTGGAGACCCAGTACTTC. It translates to CASSYGQGALETQYF. The full variable domain, with the rest looked up from reference TRBV11-1 and TRBJ2-5, is EAEVAQSPRYKITEKSQAVAFWCDPISGHATLYWYRQILGQGPELLVQFQDESVVDDSQLPKDRFSAERLKGVDSTLKIQPAELGDSAMYLCASSYGQGALETQYFGPGTRLLVL.

There are a few counts of this clone. The chain couples TRBV11-3 to TRBJ1-1; no definite D call. Germline V gives CDR1 SGHNT, CDR2 YENEEA. The V end lost 3 bases, the J end lost 1 base, and 6 bases lay between the germline ends. The CDR3 runs 13 residues. The CDR3 here is CASSFRWNTEAFF. DNA for the CDR3: TGTGCCAGCAGCTTCAGGTGGAACACTGAAGCTTTCTTT.

The chain recombines TRBV11-2 with TRBJ2-7; 7 nucleotides match TRBD1. The length of the CDR3 is 15 residues. V lost 0 bases, J lost 0 bases, and 2 bases stayed unmatched. Germline CDR1 SGHAT, CDR2 FQNNGV. The CDR3 DNA reads TGTGCCAGCAGCTTAGAAGGGGGCGTCTCCTACGAGCAGTACTTC. It specifies CASSLEGGVSYEQYF.

In regard to this clone: This CDR3 is also generated by other DNA sequences in the sample. The genes are TRBV7-2 and TRBJ2-7; no reliable D call. CDR1 and CDR2 (germline): SGHTA, FQGNSA. The CDR3 is 14 residues long. Trimming pared 0 bases from V and 6 bases from J, leaving 12 bases between. Written as DNA, the CDR3 is TGTGCCAGCAGCTTAGCCAGTGTCGGCGGCGAGCAGTACTTC. It encodes CASSLASVGGEQYF.

The genes are TRBV18 and TRBJ2-3; 7 bases are a match to TRBD2. The length of the CDR3 is 15 residues. Germline CDR1 is KGHSH and CDR2 is LQKENI. V shed 8 bases, J shed 0 bases, and the junction held 8 bases outside the gene matches. This CDR3 reads CASKGPSGSTDTQYF. In nucleotides, the CDR3 is TGTGCCAGCAAGGGGCCTAGCGGCAGCACAGATACGCAGTATTTT. Full variable domain (rest looked up from reference TRBV18 and TRBJ2-3): NAGVMQNPRHLVRRRGQEARLRCSPMKGHSHVYWYRQLPEEGLKFMVYLQKENIIDESGMPKERFSAEFPKEGPSILRIQQVVRGDSAAYFCASKGPSGSTDTQYFGPGTRLTVL.

This clone was picked up one time. The V and J genes are TRBV6-1 and TRBJ2-1; 7 bases line up with TRBD2. V gave up 2 bases and J gave up 0 bases; unmatched junction bases: 1. This CDR3 region has 15 residues. Per the germline V gene, CDR1 is MNHNS and CDR2 is SASEGT. CDR3 DNA sequence: TGTGCCAGCAGTGAACTAGCGGCCTCCTACAATGAGCAGTTCTTC. It codes for CASSELAASYNEQFF.

Concerning this clone: A junction boundary mismatches the germline segment, possibly from a read error. The rearrangement uses TRBV15 and TRBJ1-2; D unresolved. This CDR3 contains 11 residues. CDR1 is LNHNV and CDR2 is YYDKDF in the germline V gene (reference sequence). The CDR3 DNA is TGTGCCACCAGCAATGGAGGAAATCCGGTGTTC. Translation gives CATSNGGNPVF.

This sequence joins TRBV29-1 and TRBJ2-2; 12 nucleotides align to TRBD2. This CDR3 is 17 amino acids long. After removal of 6 bases from V and 4 bases from J, the junction contained 12 bases not matched to a gene. CDR1 is SQVTM, CDR2 ANQGSEA, per germline. The CDR3 nucleotides read TGCAGCGTCATCGGGCTAGCGGGAGGGCCGGGCACCGGGGAGCTGTTTTTT. Amino acids: CSVIGLAGGPGTGELFF.

This chain joins TRBV10-2 and TRBJ2-2; 7 positions agree with TRBD2. Per the germline V gene, CDR1 is WSHSY and CDR2 is SAAADI. V was pared by 6 bases and J by 2 bases, with 9 bases of the junction left unmatched. The CDR3 consists of 16 residues. CDR3 region: CASRQLLATNTGELFF. CDR3 DNA: TGCGCCAGCAGACAGCTACTAGCGACAAACACCGGGGAGCTGTTTTTT.

This chain joins TRBV6-6 and TRBJ2-7; D is undetermined. The CDR3 is 12 amino acids. CDR1 and CDR2 from the germline V gene are MNHNY and SVGAGI (reference sequence). The V end was cut by 6 bases, the J end by 2 bases, with 8 bases between. This chain's CDR3 is CASSIEAYEQYF. In nucleotides, the CDR3 is TGTGCCAGCAGCATAGAGGCCTACGAGCAGTACTTC.

This chain uses TRBV30 with TRBJ1-2; TRBD1 agrees at 7 bases. This CDR3 region has 13 residues. Germline CDR1 reads GTSNPN; CDR2 reads SVGIG (reference sequence). The ends lost 2 bases at V and 4 bases at J; junction bases unmatched: 4. CDR3 sequence reads: CAWSPWTGYGYTF. The CDR3 region has the DNA TGTGCCTGGAGTCCATGGACAGGCTATGGCTACACCTTC. The full variable domain, in which reference TRBV30 and TRBJ1-2 provide the parts outside the CDR3, is SQTIHQWPATLVQPVGSPLSLECTVEGTSNPNLYWYRQAAGRGLQLLFYSVGIGQISSEVPQNLSASRPQDRQFILSSKKLLLSDSGFYLCAWSPWTGYGYTFGSGTRLTVV.

The rearrangement joins TRBV4-2 to TRBJ1-2; 7 nucleotides match TRBD1. V was pared by 4 bases and J by 0 bases, with 5 bases of the junction left unmatched. The CDR3 spans 15 residues. Germline CDR1 LGHNA, CDR2 YNFKEQ. For the CDR3, the DNA is TGTGCCAGCAGCCCGGGACAGCTAGCTAACTATGGCTACACCTTC. Amino acid sequence: CASSPGQLANYGYTF.

CDR3 sequence: CASSKGQTGALNTGELFF. In DNA, the CDR3 is TGCGCCAGCAGCAAGGGACAGACCGGCGCCTTGAACACCGGGGAGCTGTTTTTT. The chain combines TRBV5-1 with TRBJ2-2; 7 bases line up with TRBD1. From germline, CDR1 is SGHRS and CDR2 YFSETQ. J gave up 1 base and V 4 bases, and 13 bases lay outside the gene matches. The length of the CDR3 is 18 residues.

The chain couples TRBV10-3 to TRBJ2-1; D not certain. CDR3 length: 16 amino acids. The V end was cut by 3 bases, the J end by 0 bases, with 12 bases between. From germline, CDR1 is ENHRY and CDR2 SYGVKD. CDR3 amino acids: CAISEQTWSSYNEQFF. CDR3 DNA: TGTGCCATCAGTGAACAAACTTGGAGCTCCTACAATGAGCAGTTCTTC.

The V and J genes are TRBV5-5 and TRBJ1-4, with TRBD1 matching over 8 bases. The CDR3 runs to 14 residues. Germline lookup yields CDR1 SGHKS and CDR2 YYEKEE (reference sequence). V gave up 4 bases and J gave up 8 bases; unmatched junction bases: 7. The CDR3 here is CASSTQTGVEKLFF. DNA of the CDR3: TGTGCCAGCAGCACCCAGACAGGGGTCGAAAAACTGTTTTTT.